What follows is one T cell receptor beta chain and its context. V lost 0 bases, J lost 7 bases, and 9 bases stayed unmatched. This CDR3 is 17 amino acids long. The germline V gene has CDR1 SGHRS and CDR2 YFSETQ. Measured with immunoSEQ multiplex PCR; TCRdb has only the in-frame clones, and not every one. The repertoire holds roughly 120,000 clones, with 90% to 95% as singletons. The entry originates in a study of T cell responses to AZD1222 COVID-19 vaccine. Whole-study context: Recipients boosted at about 4 weeks or about 12 weeks are pooled.

The TCR was taken from an adult in good health. The V and J genes are TRBV5-1 and TRBJ2-7, with 14 bases matching TRBD2. The sample in question was peripheral blood, obtained on day 0 of AZD1222 vaccination. DNA of the CDR3: TGCGCCAGCAGCTTGGTGGGACTAGCGGGAGATTGGTGGGAGCAGTACTTC. Its protein product is CASSLVGLAGDWWEQYF.